This TCR beta chain was profiled in a study of cytomegalovirus exposure and HLA in healthy donors. Study outcomes and limitations: It emerged from a later analysis that several of the most significant clusters appeared to be linked to common viral pathogens.

As concerns this clone: Its target is not known.

The junction had 5 bases not matched to a gene; V was cut back by 9 bases and J by 1 base. The germline CDR1 and CDR2 sequences are LNHDA and SQIVND (reference sequence). The CDR3 loop spans 13 amino acids. The PCR ran on 60 Vbeta and 13 Jbeta primers. Using immunoSEQ multiplex PCR, the repertoire was profiled, and TCRdb retains in-frame clones only, with some absent. The sample has around 100,000 clones; around 84% are singletons. The chain links TRBV19 to TRBJ2-5; 7 positions agree with TRBD1. The sequence came from a man aged 25 to 40 in good health and CMV-seropositive. Material: PBMCs. The CDR3 here is CASAGQAQETQYF. The CDR3 DNA is TGTGCCAGCGCCGGACAGGCCCAAGAGACCCAGTACTTC.